This T cell receptor (beta chain) was profiled in a study of beta chain features in type 1 diabetes. Germline V gives CDR1 SGHTA, CDR2 FQGNSA. Trimming removed 5 bases at V and 3 bases at J, with 17 bases between. This CDR3 is 15 amino acids long. Broader study findings: Significant though moderate, a shortening of TCRB CDR3s appeared in all four CD4+ subsets of Type 1 diabetes patients. Naive, central memory and regulatory TCRB repertoires appeared more similar among patients than healthy donors.

A single heparinised draw of around 0.11 L on average was taken per donor. Sorting with CD45RO/CCR7/CD25/CD127/CD95/CD27 yielded naive, central memory, regulatory and stem-like memory CD4+ cells. Reverse transcribing all isolated RNA meant expressed TCRB transcripts were sequenced. Clones were sequenced by immunoSEQ multiplex PCR, and TCRdb holds only the in-frame ones, with some missing. The table records roughly 150,000 clones, over 6% of them present only once. In regard to this clone: What it binds is not known.

This TCR came from a young man with type 1 diabetes. This chain joins TRBV7-2 and TRBJ2-7; D remains ambiguous. The sequenced material came from central memory CD4+ T cells from blood. The CDR3 reads CASSHVATKNYEQYF. CDR3 coding DNA: TGTGCCAGCAGCCATGTGGCCACTAAGAACTACGAGCAGTACTTC.